This is a list of T cell receptor beta chains from one sample in a study of cytomegalovirus exposure and HLA in healthy donors. Repertoires were generated with immunoSEQ multiplex PCR, while TCRdb's copy carries only in-frame clones and drops some. The data contain roughly 150,000 clones, 70% to 85% of them seen just once; the ten biggest clones take up roughly 3.4%. Sequenced: PBMCs. These receptors originate from a male donor in good health and CMV-seronegative. The CDR3 runs from the conserved cysteine through the conserved F or W. Fields, in order: D gene, V gene, clone size, J gene, CDR3 protein, CDR3 DNA. The D gene is left open where the match is weak. Size is omitted from some rows. Given values are once, few, many or a class for expanded clones.

>.|TRBV19|.|TRBJ1-5
CASSTGDFGVNQPQHF
TGTGCCAGTAGTACTGGGGACTTCGGTGTCAATCAGCCCCAGCATTTT
>.|TRBV18|few|TRBJ2-7
CASSKGGSSYEQYF
TGTGCCAGCTCGAAGGGGGGGTCCTCCTACGAGCAGTACTTC
>TRBD1|TRBV19|.|TRBJ1-1
CASRAGTGANTEAFF
TGTGCCAGCCGAGCCGGGACAGGGGCGAACACTGAAGCTTTCTTT
>TRBD2|TRBV19|.|TRBJ2-1
CASSPHLLAGGFNEQFF
TGTGCCAGTAGTCCTCACCTCCTAGCGGGGGGGTTCAATGAGCAGTTCTTC
>TRBD2|TRBV7-9|.|TRBJ2-1
CASSKRTSGRALNEQFF
TGTGCCAGCAGCAAAAGGACTAGCGGGAGGGCCCTCAATGAGCAGTTCTTC
>TRBD2|TRBV9|.|TRBJ2-1
CASAAGGFNEQFF
TGTGCCAGCGCAGCGGGGGGTTTCAATGAGCAGTTCTTC
>TRBD1|TRBV15|.|TRBJ1-1
CATSRTTGGSQNTEAFF
TGTGCCACCAGCAGGACAACAGGGGGCTCCCAGAACACTGAAGCTTTCTTT
>.|TRBV15|.|TRBJ2-7
CATSNGVYEQYF
TGTGCCACCAGCAACGGGGTCTACGAGCAGTACTTC
>TRBD1|TRBV6-6|once|TRBJ1-6
CASSYGDSSPLHF
TGTGCCAGCAGTTACGGGGACAGTTCACCCCTCCACTTT
>TRBD2|TRBV5-6|few|TRBJ2-1
CASSLFGGRAFNEQFF
TGTGCCAGCAGCTTGTTTGGCGGGAGGGCCTTCAATGAGCAGTTCTTC
>TRBD2|TRBV5-1|.|TRBJ2-7
CASSLAPTGGAYEQYF
TGCGCCAGCAGCTTGGCCCCCACGGGGGGGGCCTACGAGCAGTACTTC
>TRBD2|TRBV9|few|TRBJ2-3
CASSPRVSGVTDTQYF
TGTGCCAGCAGCCCCCGTGTTAGCGGGGTCACAGATACGCAGTATTTT
>.|TRBV5-6|.|TRBJ1-5
CASSFWTGNQPQHF
TGTGCCAGCAGCTTTTGGACAGGCAATCAGCCCCAGCATTTT
>.|TRBV6-5|once|TRBJ2-7
CASSYSLGGEQYF
TGTGCCAGCAGTTACTCCCTGGGGGGCGAGCAGTACTTC
>.|TRBV15|few|TRBJ2-5
CATSGGAWNLETQYF
TGTGCCACCAGCGGCGGGGCCTGGAACCTGGAGACCCAGTACTTC
>TRBD1|TRBV19|.|TRBJ1-1
CASSPGDRGNTEAFF
TGTGCCAGTAGTCCAGGGGACAGGGGTAACACTGAAGCTTTCTTT
>.|TRBV7-9|.|TRBJ1-1
CASSQGGTEAFF
TGTGCCAGCAGCCAAGGAGGCACTGAAGCTTTCTTT
>TRBD1|TRBV19|.|TRBJ1-2
CASSIATGGAGGYTF
TGTGCCAGTAGTATAGCCACAGGGGGCGCAGGTGGCTACACCTTC
>.|TRBV2|.|TRBJ1-2
CASSAIGQTNYGYTF
TGTGCCAGCAGCGCCATAGGACAGACTAACTATGGCTATACCTTC
>TRBD1|TRBV5-1|.|TRBJ1-2
CASSLDRGWGYTF
TGCGCCAGCAGCTTGGACAGGGGCTGGGGCTACACCTTC
>.|TRBV5-1|.|TRBJ1-1
CASSSRAGAGAFF
TGCGCCAGCAGCTCCCGGGCAGGCGCGGGAGCTTTCTTT
>TRBD2|TRBV9|.|TRBJ2-5
CASSVTSGGQETQYF
TGTGCCAGCAGTGTAACTAGCGGGGGGCAAGAGACCCAGTACTTC
>.|TRBV4-3|.|TRBJ1-5
CASSQDMVRGGRQPQHF
TGCGCCAGCAGCCAAGATATGGTTCGGGGGGGACGCCAGCCCCAGCATTTT
>.|TRBV13|.|TRBJ2-4
CASSLDVRIQYF
TGTGCCAGCAGCTTAGATGTCCGTATTCAGTACTTC
>.|TRBV7-2|once|TRBJ2-7
CASSWSGGAYEQYF
TGTGCCAGCAGCTGGTCTGGAGGGGCCTACGAGCAGTACTTC
>.|TRBV11-2|.|TRBJ2-7
CASSWAPAGSLSYEQYF
TGTGCCAGCAGCTGGGCCCCGGCAGGGTCTCTCTCCTACGAGCAGTACTTC
>TRBD2|TRBV5-4|.|TRBJ2-7
CASSWGLAGSPYEQYF
TGTGCCAGCAGCTGGGGACTAGCCGGATCTCCCTACGAGCAGTACTTC
>.|TRBV7-9|.|TRBJ1-1
CASSLNGGTEAFF
TGTGCCAGCAGCCTGAACGGGGGAACTGAAGCTTTCTTT
>TRBD1|TRBV7-8|once|TRBJ2-7
CASSLPQGWEQYF
TGTGCCAGCAGCTTACCACAGGGGTGGGAGCAGTACTTC
>.|TRBV7-7|.|TRBJ1-2
CASSLVGQLKRDYGYTF
TGTGCCAGCAGCTTAGTTGGTCAGCTAAAGCGGGACTATGGCTACACCTTC
>.|TRBV12-5|once|TRBJ1-2
CASGPSGELDGYTF
TGTGCTAGTGGCCCCAGTGGGGAGCTCGATGGCTACACCTTC
>TRBD2|TRBV9|.|TRBJ2-7
CASSAGTSGRIYEQYF
TGTGCCAGCAGCGCTGGGACTAGCGGGAGAATCTACGAGCAGTACTTC
>.|TRBV19|few|TRBJ2-1
CASSMQSAGSYNEQFF
TGTGCCAGTAGTATGCAATCGGCAGGGTCCTACAATGAGCAGTTCTTC
>.|TRBV13|.|TRBJ2-7
CASSLQGGSYEQYF
TGTGCCAGCAGCTTACAGGGCGGATCCTACGAGCAGTACTTC
>TRBD1|TRBV5-1|few|TRBJ1-2
CASSLAGDSNGYTF
TGCGCCAGCAGCTTGGCCGGGGACAGCAATGGCTACACCTTC
>.|TRBV7-3|.|TRBJ2-7
CASSLQWGSSYEQYF
TGTGCCAGCAGCCTACAGTGGGGCAGCTCCTACGAGCAGTACTTC
>.|TRBV29-1|.|TRBJ1-4
CSVEDPAGATNEKLFF
TGCAGCGTTGAAGATCCTGCGGGGGCAACTAATGAAAAACTGTTTTTT
>TRBD1|TRBV28|.|TRBJ2-4
CASSLTGGDIQYF
TGTGCCAGCAGTTTGACAGGGGGGGACATTCAGTACTTC
>.|TRBV4-2|.|TRBJ1-4
CASSRSGTWNEKLFF
TGTGCCAGCAGCCGTTCTGGGACATGGAATGAAAAACTGTTTTTT
>.|TRBV5-8|.|TRBJ1-4
CASSLDLTGPLNEKLFF
TGTGCCAGCAGCTTGGACCTTACAGGGCCCCTTAATGAAAAACTGTTTTTT